This TCR beta chain was identified during a study of blood T cell repertoires in COVID-19. Turning to the study itself: Researchers got acute and convalescent COVID-19 samples from the United States, Italy and Spain.

The germline CDR1 and CDR2 sequences are SGDLS and YYNGEE. V lost 0 bases, J lost 2 bases, and 4 bases lay in between. The CDR3 runs to 13 residues. In the original workflow: It was from reference gene primer amplification that nucleated cell counts were estimated. Assay: immunoSEQ multiplex PCR; the TCRdb copy retains only in-frame clones and omits some. V and J calls and clone size follow that table, whereas D and trimming were derived from the DNA. The table records under 550,000 clones, around nine tenths of them present only once. J is TRBJ2-3 and V is TRBV9; no clear D. The sequencing input was peripheral blood. This receptor was obtained from a man aged 18 to 29 with COVID-19, enrolled during active disease. The CDR3 DNA follows: TGTGCCAGCAGCGTAGACTTCACAGATACGCAGTATTTT. This gives the protein CASSVDFTDTQYF.